Listed below are T cell receptor beta chains from one sample, sequenced in a study of T cells in Graves' hyperthyroidism and ophthalmopathy. TCRdb itself ran the multiplex PCR reads through MiXCR, one entry per CDR3 protein. The sample records 280,000 or so distinct CDR3 sequences, roughly 15% being singletons. The sequenced material came from blood. The receptor set was obtained from a woman aged 45-65 years with Graves' hyperthyroidism that later progressed to Graves' ophthalmopathy. CDR3s include the opening cysteine and the closing phenylalanine or tryptophan. A D gene is named only where the DNA matches it firmly. Only some rows state a clone size, as once, few, many or a class for expanded clones.

d_call	clone_size	v_call	j_call	cdr3_nt	cdr3_aa
-	-	TRBV5-1	TRBJ2-7	TGCGCCAGCAGCTTGTCATCAGGAGCAAATTTCTACGAGCAGTACTTC	CASSLSSGANFYEQYF
-	many	TRBV5-1	TRBJ2-5	TGCGCCAGCAGCCCCGGGACTTCAAAAGAGACCCAGTACTTC	CASSPGTSKETQYF
TRBD2	many	TRBV27	TRBJ2-7	TGTGCCAGCAGAGATCGACTAGCGGGAGCTTCCGAGCAGTACTTC	CASRDRLAGASEQYF
TRBD2	-	TRBV20-1	TRBJ2-7	TGCAGTGCTACCGCCGGGACTAGCGGACTATTCGAGCAGTACTTC	CSATAGTSGLFEQYF
TRBD1	many	TRBV2	TRBJ2-5	TGTGCCGGCAGGGACAGATCTAATAAAGAGACCCAGTACTTC	CAGRDRSNKETQYF
-	many	TRBV18	TRBJ1-5	TGTGCCAGCTCACCGAGGGCAGGCTATAGCAATCAGCCCCAGCATTTT	CASSPRAGYSNQPQHF
TRBD1	many	TRBV5-1	TRBJ1-1	TGCGCCAGCAGCTTGGGCTTTAGGGGGCTCACTGAAGCTTTCTTT	CASSLGFRGLTEAFF
-	many	TRBV18	TRBJ2-7	TGTGCCAGCTCACCCAGCAGGCACTACGAGCAGTACTTC	CASSPSRHYEQYF
-	many	TRBV10-3	TRBJ2-6	TGTGCCATCCAAGAGGGAAATGGGGCCAACGTCCTGACTTTC	CAIQEGNGANVLTF
-	many	TRBV5-1	TRBJ2-5	TGCGCCAGCAGCTTGGGTCAGGAACTGGGGACCCAGTACTTC	CASSLGQELGTQYF
TRBD1	-	TRBV11-2	TRBJ2-1	TGTGCCAGCAGCTCGGGACAGGGGAGATGGAATGAGCAGTTCTTC	CASSSGQGRWNEQFF
-	-	TRBV7-8	TRBJ1-3	TGTGCCAGCAGCCCGGCGAGAGGCAGGGAAGCTGGAAACACCATATATTTT	CASSPARGREAGNTIYF
-	many	TRBV18	TRBJ2-3	TGTGCCAGCTCACCACTGAGTAGGGGGACCACAGATACGCAGTATTTT	CASSPLSRGTTDTQYF
-	many	TRBV7-8	TRBJ1-1	TGTGCCAGCAGCCCCCTGAGGGGCGCGAACACTGAAGCTTTCTTT	CASSPLRGANTEAFF
-	-	TRBV12-3/TRBV12-4	TRBJ1-5	TGTGCCAGCAGTTCAAGATCAGGGGTGAATCAGCCCCAGCATTTT	CASSSRSGVNQPQHF
-	-	TRBV7-3	TRBJ2-3	TGTGCCAGCAGCTTAGGGCTAATTGAAGTAGATACGCAGTATTTT	CASSLGLIEVDTQYF
-	many	TRBV6-1	TRBJ1-5	TGTGCCAGCATTCGTAATCAGCATTTT	CASIRNQHF
-	many	TRBV20-1	TRBJ2-3	TGCAGTGCTAGAGAGACGACTACAGATACGCAGTATTTT	CSARETTTDTQYF
-	many	TRBV6-1	TRBJ2-2	TGTGCCAGCCTTTTCCAGGGCCACGGGGAGCTGTTTTTT	CASLFQGHGELFF
TRBD1	-	TRBV9	TRBJ2-5	TGTGCCAGCAGCGTGGGAGGGACAGGGGGCAAAGAGACCCAGTACTTC	CASSVGGTGGKETQYF
TRBD1	many	TRBV4-1	TRBJ2-7	TGCGCCAGCAGCCAGTCCGGGACAGGTGCCTACGAGCAGTACTTC	CASSQSGTGAYEQYF
TRBD1	-	TRBV19	TRBJ2-1	TGTGCCAGTAGTATCGACAGGGGTTCCTACAATGAGCAGTTCTTC	CASSIDRGSYNEQFF
-	many	TRBV20-1	TRBJ2-1	TGCAGTGTTCCGTACAATGAGCAGTTCTTC	CSVPYNEQFF
-	many	TRBV5-5	TRBJ1-1	TGTGCCAGCAGCTTGGGATGGACTGAAGCTTTCTTT	CASSLGWTEAFF
-	many	TRBV20-1	TRBJ2-1	TGCAGTGCTAGAGACCAGACCGCCTACAATGAGCAGTTCTTC	CSARDQTAYNEQFF
-	many	TRBV2	TRBJ2-7	TGTGCCAGCAGTTATGAGTTCGAGCAGTACTTC	CASSYEFEQYF
TRBD1	many	TRBV20-1	TRBJ1-2	TGCAGTGCTACCACTTCCGGACAGGGGAGTGTTGGCTACACCTTC	CSATTSGQGSVGYTF
-	many	TRBV24-1	TRBJ1-1	TGTGCCACCAGTGATTCGAACGCGGCAGGGCAAGCTTTCTTT	CATSDSNAAGQAFF
-	few	TRBV5-1	TRBJ2-1	TGCGCCAGCAGCTTGCGCTCCTGGGGGAACTCCTACAATGAGCAGTTCTTC	CASSLRSWGNSYNEQFF
TRBD1	few	TRBV20-1	TRBJ2-7	TGCAGTCCCACCGGGACAGGGATTTCGGGGGAGCAGTACTTC	CSPTGTGISGEQYF
-	-	TRBV6-9	TRBJ1-2	TGTGCCAGCAGTTCCCCTTTTGGGGGGGACTATGGCTACACCTTC	CASSSPFGGDYGYTF
-	-	TRBV10-3	TRBJ2-2	TGTGCCATCAGTGAGCCTAGGACAGCCGGGGAGCTGTTTTTT	CAISEPRTAGELFF
-	many	TRBV6-1	TRBJ2-3	TGTGCCAGCAGTGAAGGTATAGACTCGAATACGCAGTATTTT	CASSEGIDSNTQYF
-	few	TRBV25-1	TRBJ2-5	TGTGCCAGCAGTTTGGGGGGACTCCGGGGGGAGACCCAGTACTTC	CASSLGGLRGETQYF
TRBD1	few	TRBV5-6	TRBJ2-3	TGTGCCAGCAGCTCCCCGGACAGGAGATACACAGATACGCAGTATTTT	CASSSPDRRYTDTQYF
TRBD2	-	TRBV2	TRBJ2-7	TGTGCCAGCAGTGATTCTCGCGGGAGACACGAGCAGTACTTC	CASSDSRGRHEQYF
-	many	TRBV7-9	TRBJ2-7	TGTGCCACAATTACCAGCAGCTACGAGCAGTACTTC	CATITSSYEQYF
-	few	TRBV29-1	TRBJ2-7	TGCAGCGTCGGGGCAGATTTCTACGAGCAGTACTTC	CSVGADFYEQYF
-	many	TRBV3-1	TRBJ2-7	TGTGCCAGCAGCCCCTTGGACATTTCCTACGAGCAGTACTTC	CASSPLDISYEQYF
-	few	TRBV24-1	TRBJ2-7	TGTGCCACCAGTCCTGGGGACTACGAGCAGTACTTC	CATSPGDYEQYF
-	-	TRBV6-1	TRBJ1-6	TGTGCCAGCAGTGAAGTGGGTGATCATAATTCACCCCTCCACTTT	CASSEVGDHNSPLHF
-	few	TRBV25-1	TRBJ2-5	TGTGCCAGCCAAGAAACAGGGCCACGGGAGACCCAGTACTTC	CASQETGPRETQYF
TRBD1	few	TRBV29-1	TRBJ1-4	TGCAGCGGGAGAAACAGGGGGCCTAATGAAAAACTGTTTTTT	CSGRNRGPNEKLFF
-	-	TRBV30	TRBJ1-4	TGTGCTTTTAGGATAACTAATGAAAAACTGTTTTTT	CAFRITNEKLFF
TRBD1	-	TRBV29-1	TRBJ2-5	TGCAGCGTTGAGAGCCCAGGGGGCAAAGAGACCCAGTACTTC	CSVESPGGKETQYF
-	many	TRBV7-9	TRBJ2-5	TGTGCCAGCAGCTCGACCGGGCCCGCGGGGACCCAGTACTTC	CASSSTGPAGTQYF
-	many	TRBV5-1	TRBJ2-1	TGCGCCAGCAGCTCTACCGGGACCGCTTATCGTAAGGATGAGCAGTTCTTC	CASSSTGTAYRKDEQFF
-	many	TRBV3-1	TRBJ1-2	TGTGCCAGCAGCCAAGATCGCTGGGGGGACTATGGCTACACCTTC	CASSQDRWGDYGYTF
-	few	TRBV5-1	TRBJ1-3	TGCGCCAGCAGCTCCCCGAACACCATATATTTT	CASSSPNTIYF
-	many	TRBV25-1	TRBJ1-2	TGTGCCAGCAGTCCATCTCCCCCGACAGGACCTAACTATGGCTACACCTTC	CASSPSPPTGPNYGYTF
TRBD2	few	TRBV14	TRBJ2-1	TGTGCCAGCAGCCAAGAGGGGACTAGGTATCGCAATGAGCAGTTCTTC	CASSQEGTRYRNEQFF
-	many	TRBV30	TRBJ2-7	TGTGCCTGGAGCAGGCCCTTGAGCGAGCAGTACTTC	CAWSRPLSEQYF
TRBD2	many	TRBV6-1	TRBJ2-7	TGTGCCAGCAAGTCTCGGGGGGTTTCCTACGAGCAGTACTTC	CASKSRGVSYEQYF